This T cell receptor beta chain was recorded in a study of metastatic and nonmetastatic thyroid tumors. Whole-study context: Samples came from malignant and benign thyroid patients, and repertoires were compared across blood and tumor or nodule tissue.

Findings of the study overall: Malignant thyroid tumors reportedly exceeded benign nodules significantly in TCR beta diversity, with the difference appearing in blood and tumor.

Per the original data handling: For papillary thyroid cancer, a distant-metastasis classifier was constructed from CDR3 differences observed across clinicopathological groups. TCRdb reprocessed the PCR reads using MiXCR. What appears here as the V and J calls and clone size reflects TCRdb's work, not the paper's. This sample has roughly 40,000 clones, with roughly 12% found just once. Each patient went into thyroid surgery without having received any treatment. The CDR3 runs to 14 residues. Germline assignment: CDR1 MNHNS and CDR2 SASEGT. Deletions cut 10 bases from V and 3 bases from J, with 16 bases between. In this sample, this clone turned up a few times. As yet, its antigen is unknown.

This rearrangement joins TRBV6-1 to TRBJ1-3; D is undetermined. Sequenced material: blood. The TCR comes from a male donor with papillary thyroid cancer or a benign thyroid nodule (not recorded which). Some clones in this sample may be carry-over from other donors' samples. The CDR3 region is CATRRFVVGNTIYF. The CDR3 DNA reads as TGTGCCACTAGGAGATTTGTAGTTGGAAACACCATATATTTT.